This T cell receptor (beta chain) was captured in a study of T cell repertoires in cytomegalovirus infection. Findings and caveats of the study: Summed frequency of public TCR beta families distinguished CMV carriers with the relevant HLA.

There are 16 residues in the CDR3. V was shortened by 5 bases and J by 0 bases, with 14 bases between the two germline ends. Germline lookup yields CDR1 SEHNR and CDR2 FQNEAQ (reference sequence). TCRdb used MiXCR to reprocess the reads, holding one entry per CDR3 protein. The table lists hundreds of thousands of distinct CDR3 sequences, approximately 31% of them singletons. This clonotype was seen a few times. What it binds is unknown. This rearrangement joins TRBV7-9 to TRBJ2-4; possibly TRBD1 for D (5 bases). This TCR was recovered from a human donor in good health (CMV status not recorded). Some clones in this sample may be carry-over from other donors' samples. Material: cultured CD8+ T cells from PBMCs, obtained from culture after CMV antigen stimulation. The CDR3 sequence: CASSPAGSLAKNIQYF. The CDR3 nucleotides read TGTGCCAGCAGCCCGGCAGGGTCCCTAGCCAAAAACATTCAGTACTTC.